This TCR beta chain was recorded in a study of CD8 T cells in ankylosing spondylitis. MiXCR, applied by TCRdb to the 5' RACE reads, yields one record per CDR3 protein. Here the sample spans about 800,000 distinct CDR3 sequences, roughly 10% being singletons. General observations from the study: What appeared characteristic of ankylosing spondylitis blood was a TCR beta motif of under 10 highly homologous variants. Disease-associated clones were CD8+ and fairly uncommon in peripheral blood.

On this clonotype itself: Its antigen is not known.

This clonotype originated in a male donor with ankylosing spondylitis. Sequencing input: blood, either unsorted or a sorted T cell fraction (not recorded which).

The CDR3 here is CASTPWTGGAFF. CDR3 in DNA: TGTGCCAGCACTCCTTGGACAGGGGGAGCTTTCTTT. V gene TRBV7-2 combines with J gene TRBJ1-1; 10 bases align to TRBD1. J was trimmed by 10 bases and V by 7 bases; bases with no gene match: 6. The CDR3 has 12 amino acids. Germline CDR1 SGHTA, CDR2 FQGNSA.